Listed below are T cell receptor beta chains from one sample, sequenced in a study of PD-1 blockade in mismatch repair-deficient tumors. This table comes from immunoSEQ multiplex PCR, and its TCRdb copy is limited to in-frame clones, with some not included. The sample shows 40,000 to 60,000 clones, about 84% of them seen only once. Specimen: peripheral blood, collected approximately 18 weeks after starting pembrolizumab. These receptors were obtained from an adult with mismatch repair-deficient cancer. Each CDR3 is given with its conserved first and last residue. A D gene is named only where the DNA matches it firmly. Some rows mark clone size as missing; the rest say once, few, many or name a class of expanded clone.

clone size	V gene	D gene	J gene	CDR3 protein	CDR3 DNA
-	TRBV10-2	TRBD2	TRBJ2-5	CASSERLAGEETQYF	TGCGCCAGCAGTGAAAGACTAGCGGGAGAAGAGACCCAGTACTTC
-	TRBV2	-	TRBJ1-2	CASVENYGYTF	TGTGCCAGCGTAGAGAACTATGGCTACACCTTC
few	TRBV27	-	TRBJ2-5	CASSLYRGVQETQYF	TGTGCCAGCAGTTTATACCGGGGAGTCCAAGAGACCCAGTACTTC
-	TRBV5-6	-	TRBJ2-7	CASSSSLYTAYEQYF	TGTGCCAGCAGCTCCTCCCTCTACACCGCCTACGAGCAGTACTTC
few	TRBV5-6	-	TRBJ1-1	CASSRLTENTEAFF	TGTGCCAGCAGCCGACTTACGGAGAACACTGAAGCTTTCTTT
-	TRBV28	TRBD1	TRBJ1-3	CASSSGGQGNTIYF	TGTGCCAGCAGTTCAGGGGGGCAAGGAAACACCATATATTTT
-	TRBV7-3	-	TRBJ2-1	CASSLYGSSYNEQFF	TGTGCCAGCAGCTTATACGGGAGCTCCTACAATGAGCAGTTCTTC
-	TRBV6-1	TRBD1	TRBJ2-1	CASDRGDSYNEQFF	TGTGCCAGTGACAGGGGAGATTCCTACAATGAGCAGTTCTTC
-	TRBV11-2	-	TRBJ1-4	CASAGGHSLFF	TGTGCCAGCGCGGGGGGACATTCTCTGTTTTTT
-	TRBV30	-	TRBJ2-2	CAWSVNSYLAHTGELFF	TGTGCCTGGAGTGTAAATAGCTACCTAGCCCACACCGGGGAGCTGTTTTTT
-	TRBV9	TRBD1	TRBJ1-5	CASSLSARTGKFNQPQHF	TGTGCCAGCAGCTTGTCCGCGAGGACAGGTAAATTCAATCAGCCCCAGCATTTT
-	TRBV19	-	TRBJ1-5	CASSIGQSNQPQHF	TGTGCCAGTAGTATAGGACAATCTAATCAGCCCCAGCATTTT
-	TRBV30	-	TRBJ1-5	CAWSVRGGHQPQHF	TGTGCCTGGAGTGTACGGGGGGGCCATCAGCCCCAGCATTTT
-	TRBV7-6	-	TRBJ2-1	CASSLEGGAPRGEQFF	TGTGCCAGCAGCTTAGAGGGGGGAGCCCCGCGGGGGGAGCAGTTCTTC
-	TRBV2	-	TRBJ2-5	CASDRSGETQYF	TGTGCCAGCGATAGATCAGGAGAGACCCAGTACTTC
-	TRBV28	-	TRBJ1-3	CASSIGSGTLRNTIYF	TGTGCCAGCTCCATAGGGTCCGGGACGCTTAGAAACACCATATATTTT
-	TRBV19	-	TRBJ2-4	CASSTTDSGHIQYF	TGTGCCAGTAGTACGACGGACTCCGGGCACATTCAGTACTTC
few	TRBV11-3	TRBD1	TRBJ2-7	CASSWGTVSYEQYF	TGTGCCAGCAGCTGGGGGACAGTCTCCTACGAGCAGTACTTC
few	TRBV7-8	-	TRBJ2-7	CASSGTTSGTTYEQYF	TGTGCCAGCAGCGGAACGACAAGCGGAACCACCTACGAGCAGTACTTC
-	TRBV7-2	-	TRBJ1-4	CASSLVGGYEKLFF	TGTGCCAGCAGCTTAGTCGGGGGTTACGAAAAACTGTTTTTT
-	TRBV4-3	-	TRBJ2-2	CASSLELMNTGELFF	TGCGCCAGCAGTCTAGAGCTGATGAACACCGGGGAGCTGTTTTTT
-	TRBV19	TRBD1	TRBJ2-7	CASSTKGQGGYEQYF	TGTGCCAGTAGTACCAAAGGACAGGGAGGCTACGAGCAGTACTTC
-	TRBV5-1	-	TRBJ1-1	CASSLDLSNTEAFF	TGCGCCAGCAGCTTGGACCTTTCGAACACTGAAGCTTTCTTT
-	TRBV6-1	TRBD1	TRBJ2-5	CASSGDRGYQETQYF	TGTGCCAGCAGTGGGGACAGAGGCTATCAAGAGACCCAGTACTTC
-	TRBV11-1	-	TRBJ2-3	CASSPLRGDMGTDTQYF	TGTGCCAGCAGCCCTCTCAGAGGGGACATGGGGACAGATACGCAGTATTTT
few	TRBV7-9	TRBD1	TRBJ1-2	CASITGDGGYTF	TGTGCCAGCATCACAGGGGATGGGGGCTACACCTTC
-	TRBV18	TRBD1	TRBJ2-3	CASSTPGQGSDTQYF	TGTGCCAGCTCAACCCCGGGACAGGGGTCAGATACGCAGTATTTT
-	TRBV6-6	-	TRBJ1-5	CASRGGLGQPQHF	TGTGCCAGCAGGGGGGGACTGGGACAGCCCCAGCATTTT
-	TRBV4-3	-	TRBJ2-2	CASSQDREDTGKLFF	TGCGCCAGCAGCCAAGACAGGGAAGACACCGGGAAGCTGTTTTTT
-	TRBV13	-	TRBJ1-1	CASSLMRRGENTEAFF	TGTGCCAGCAGCTTAATGCGGAGGGGGGAGAACACTGAAGCTTTCTTT